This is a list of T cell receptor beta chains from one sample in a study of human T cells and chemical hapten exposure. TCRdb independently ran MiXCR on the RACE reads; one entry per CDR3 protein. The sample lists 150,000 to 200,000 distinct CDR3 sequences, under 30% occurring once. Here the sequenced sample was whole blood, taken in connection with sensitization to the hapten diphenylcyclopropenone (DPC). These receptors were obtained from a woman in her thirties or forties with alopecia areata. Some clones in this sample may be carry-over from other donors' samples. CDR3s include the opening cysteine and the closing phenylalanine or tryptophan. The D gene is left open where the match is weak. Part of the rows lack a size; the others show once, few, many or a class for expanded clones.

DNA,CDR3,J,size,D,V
TGCAGCGTTGGGAGGGCCACGGGGGAGCAGTACTTC,CSVGRATGEQYF,TRBJ2-7,-,-,TRBV29-1
TGCGCCAGCAGCCAAGATTCGGGAATAGATACGCAGTATTTT,CASSQDSGIDTQYF,TRBJ2-3,few,-,TRBV4-3
TGTGCCAGCAGCTTAGTTGCAGGGAGCACCGGGGAGCTGTTTTTT,CASSLVAGSTGELFF,TRBJ2-2,-,-,TRBV7-9
TGCGCCAGCAGCCACTTGGGTAGCAATCAGCCCCAGCATTTT,CASSHLGSNQPQHF,TRBJ1-5,-,-,TRBV4-3
TGCAGTGCTAGAGGAACTAGCGGGAGAAGTGATGAGCAGTTCTTC,CSARGTSGRSDEQFF,TRBJ2-1,-,TRBD2,TRBV20-1
TGCGCCAGCAGCCCGGGACTAGCGGACTACGAGCAGTACTTC,CASSPGLADYEQYF,TRBJ2-7,few,TRBD2,TRBV4-1
TGTGCCAGCAGTGGAACCGTTGCAACTAATGAAAAACTGTTTTTT,CASSGTVATNEKLFF,TRBJ1-4,-,-,TRBV6-1
TGTGCCAGCAGTTTATTTGACGGGGCTAGCGAGACCCAGTACTTC,CASSLFDGASETQYF,TRBJ2-5,-,-,TRBV27
TGTGCCAGCAGTTACTCGACTGGGACCCAGTACTTC,CASSYSTGTQYF,TRBJ2-5,-,-,TRBV6-5
TGTGCCAGCAGTTCGGGACAGGGCTTGTACGAGCAGTACTTC,CASSSGQGLYEQYF,TRBJ2-7,few,TRBD1,TRBV27
TGCAGCGCCGGGATGCCTGAAGCTTTCTTT,CSAGMPEAFF,TRBJ1-1,few,-,TRBV29-1
TGTGCCAGCAGTTTATCCTTTCTATCCAATGAGCAGTTCTTC,CASSLSFLSNEQFF,TRBJ2-1,few,-,TRBV27
TGCAGTGCTAGACGTGGTAGCGGGAGGGCCGATACGCAGTATTTT,CSARRGSGRADTQYF,TRBJ2-3,once,TRBD2,TRBV20-1
TGCGCCAGCAGCCAGGAGGGAACGGGGGCTGGAGATACGCAGTATTTT,CASSQEGTGAGDTQYF,TRBJ2-3,-,-,TRBV4-3
TGCGCCAGCAGCTTGACGGGTAATGAGCAGTTCTTC,CASSLTGNEQFF,TRBJ2-1,many,-,TRBV12-3/TRBV12-4
TGCAGTGCTAGAAACCCGGGACAGTCAGAAAAACTGTTTTTT,CSARNPGQSEKLFF,TRBJ1-4,few,TRBD1,TRBV20-1
TGTGCCAGCAGCTCCCCCGGGACTAGAGGCATTCAGTACTTC,CASSSPGTRGIQYF,TRBJ2-4,many,TRBD2,TRBV11-2
TGTGCCAGCAGCCTCGGACAGGGGGCGCAACCGGGACTAGCGGGAGGTATTATGTTCTTC,CASSLGQGAQPGLAGGIMFF,TRBJ2-1,few,TRBD2,TRBV7-2
TGTGCCAGCTCCATGGCGGGAAGAAACACTGAAGCTTTCTTT,CASSMAGRNTEAFF,TRBJ1-1,-,-,TRBV18
TGTGCCAGCAGCAAAGCCGGCGCTGTCCCCGATGAGCAGTTCTTC,CASSKAGAVPDEQFF,TRBJ2-1,-,-,TRBV21-1
TGCAGCGTTGGGCCAGGGCGGAAGGAGACCCAGTACTTC,CSVGPGRKETQYF,TRBJ2-5,-,-,TRBV29-1
TGTGCCAGCAGCTTAGACACTCTCTCCTACGAGCAGTACTTC,CASSLDTLSYEQYF,TRBJ2-7,-,-,TRBV7-2
TGTGCCAGCAGCTTTGCTCAAGAAGAGACCCAGTACTTC,CASSFAQEETQYF,TRBJ2-5,few,-,TRBV11-3
TGCGCCAGCAGCCTCGGGCCTAGCGACTACGAGCAGTACTTC,CASSLGPSDYEQYF,TRBJ2-7,few,-,TRBV5-1
TGCGCCAGCAGCCAAGATATAGGCAGGGGGTCGCCGTCCTATAATTCACCCCTCCACTTT,CASSQDIGRGSPSYNSPLHF,TRBJ1-6,-,TRBD1,TRBV4-3
TGTGCCAGCAGGGGCCCGACAGGAATCCAAGAGACCCAGTACTTC,CASRGPTGIQETQYF,TRBJ2-5,-,-,TRBV6-2/TRBV6-3
TGCAGCACTAGGACTAGCGGGAGAACAGATACGCAGTATTTT,CSTRTSGRTDTQYF,TRBJ2-3,few,TRBD2,TRBV29-1
TGTGCCAGCACCAACAGAGACAATGAGCAGTTCTTC,CASTNRDNEQFF,TRBJ2-1,few,-,TRBV27
TGTGCCAGCAGCTTAGCTAGACTAGCGGGAAGTGAGCAGTTCTTC,CASSLARLAGSEQFF,TRBJ2-1,-,TRBD2,TRBV7-2
TGTGCCAGCAGCTTAGTAGGGCGTGAAGATACGCAGTATTTT,CASSLVGREDTQYF,TRBJ2-3,-,-,TRBV7-9
TGTGCCAGCAGCTCACAGGGACGGAATAATTCACCCCTCCACTTT,CASSSQGRNNSPLHF,TRBJ1-6,few,-,TRBV7-9
TGTGCCAGCAGTTTCGGGACTAGCGGGAGTGGTTACGAGCAGTACTTC,CASSFGTSGSGYEQYF,TRBJ2-7,-,TRBD2,TRBV27
TGTGTCAGCTCACCACAGGGGTTGGGGAACACTGAAGCTTTCTTT,CVSSPQGLGNTEAFF,TRBJ1-1,-,TRBD1,TRBV18
TGTGCCAGCAGCGCAAGTCCAAATCAGCCCCAGCATTTT,CASSASPNQPQHF,TRBJ1-5,-,-,TRBV9
TGCAGCGTTGAAGGCCTCACAGGGGGCACTGAAGCTTTCTTT,CSVEGLTGGTEAFF,TRBJ1-1,-,TRBD1,TRBV29-1
TGTGCCAGCAGCCCCCCGGGGAACACTGAAGCTTTCTTT,CASSPPGNTEAFF,TRBJ1-1,many,-,TRBV28
TGCAGCGTTGCATTAGGGACAGGGGGTTTCACTGAAGCTTTCTTT,CSVALGTGGFTEAFF,TRBJ1-1,few,TRBD1,TRBV29-1
TGTGCCAGCAGAGTACAGGGGGAGGACGAGCAGTACTTC,CASRVQGEDEQYF,TRBJ2-7,few,TRBD1,TRBV28
TGTGCCAGCAGTTACAGGGTCCTGAACACTGAAGCTTTCTTT,CASSYRVLNTEAFF,TRBJ1-1,many,-,TRBV6-5
TGCGCCAGCAGCGGTCAGCGGGGGATCTCCTACAATGAGCAGTTCTTC,CASSGQRGISYNEQFF,TRBJ2-1,-,TRBD2,TRBV5-1